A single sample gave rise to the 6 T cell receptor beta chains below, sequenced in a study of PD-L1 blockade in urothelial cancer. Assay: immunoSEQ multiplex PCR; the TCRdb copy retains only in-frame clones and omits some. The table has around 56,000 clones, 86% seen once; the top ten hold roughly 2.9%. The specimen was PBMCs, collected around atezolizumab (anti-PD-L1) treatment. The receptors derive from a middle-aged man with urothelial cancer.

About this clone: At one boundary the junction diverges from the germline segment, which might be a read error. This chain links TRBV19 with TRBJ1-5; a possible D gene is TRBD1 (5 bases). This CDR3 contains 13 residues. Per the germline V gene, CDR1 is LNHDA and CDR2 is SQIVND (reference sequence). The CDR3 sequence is CPQEEQAHQPQHF. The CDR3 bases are TGCCCACAAGAGGAACAGGCCCATCAGCCCCAGCATTTT.

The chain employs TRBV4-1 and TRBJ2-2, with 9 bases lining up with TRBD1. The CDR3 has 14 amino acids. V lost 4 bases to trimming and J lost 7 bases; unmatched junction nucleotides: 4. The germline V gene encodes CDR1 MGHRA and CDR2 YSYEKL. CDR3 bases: TGCGCCAGCAGCCTACAGGGGGCCGGCGGGGAGCTGTTTTTT. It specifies CASSLQGAGGELFF.

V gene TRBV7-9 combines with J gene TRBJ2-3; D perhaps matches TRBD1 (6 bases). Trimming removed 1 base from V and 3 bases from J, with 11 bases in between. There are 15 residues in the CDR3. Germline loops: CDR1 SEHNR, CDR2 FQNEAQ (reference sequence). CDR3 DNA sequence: TGTGCCAGCAGCTTAGTACAGGGAAGGACAGATACGCAGTATTTT. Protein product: CASSLVQGRTDTQYF.

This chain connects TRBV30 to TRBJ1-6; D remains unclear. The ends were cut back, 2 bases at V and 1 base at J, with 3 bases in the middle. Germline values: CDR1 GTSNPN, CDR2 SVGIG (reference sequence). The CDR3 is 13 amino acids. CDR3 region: CAWSPSYNSPLHF. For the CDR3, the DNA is TGTGCCTGGAGTCCTTCCTATAATTCACCCCTCCACTTT.

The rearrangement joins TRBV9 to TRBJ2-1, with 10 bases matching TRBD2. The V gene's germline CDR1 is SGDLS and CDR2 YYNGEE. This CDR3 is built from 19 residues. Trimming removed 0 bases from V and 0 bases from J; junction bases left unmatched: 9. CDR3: CASSVDPTSGIVSYNEQFF. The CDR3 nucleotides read TGTGCCAGCAGCGTAGATCCAACTAGCGGGATCGTCTCCTACAATGAGCAGTTCTTC.

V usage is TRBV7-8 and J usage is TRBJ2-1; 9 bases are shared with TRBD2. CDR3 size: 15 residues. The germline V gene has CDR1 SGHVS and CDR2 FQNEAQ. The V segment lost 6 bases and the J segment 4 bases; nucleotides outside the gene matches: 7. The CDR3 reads CASRPELAGYNEQFF. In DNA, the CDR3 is TGTGCCAGCAGACCTGAGCTAGCGGGATACAATGAGCAGTTCTTC.